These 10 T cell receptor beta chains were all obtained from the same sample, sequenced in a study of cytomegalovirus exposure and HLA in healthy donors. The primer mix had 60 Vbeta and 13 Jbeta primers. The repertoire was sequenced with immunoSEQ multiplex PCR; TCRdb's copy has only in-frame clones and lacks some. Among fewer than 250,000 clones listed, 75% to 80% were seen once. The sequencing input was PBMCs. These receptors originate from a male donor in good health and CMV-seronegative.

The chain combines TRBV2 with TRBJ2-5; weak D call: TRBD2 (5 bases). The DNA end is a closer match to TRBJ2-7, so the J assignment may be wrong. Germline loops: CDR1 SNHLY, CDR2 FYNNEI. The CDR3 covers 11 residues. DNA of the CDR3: TGTGCCAGCAGAATGCGGGACGAGCAGTACTTC. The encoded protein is CASRMRDEQYF.

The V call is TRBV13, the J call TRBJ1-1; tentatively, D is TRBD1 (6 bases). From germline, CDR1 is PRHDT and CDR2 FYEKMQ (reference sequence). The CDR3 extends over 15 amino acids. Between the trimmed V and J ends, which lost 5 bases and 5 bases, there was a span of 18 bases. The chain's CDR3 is CASSTPQGSQTEAFF. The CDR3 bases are TGTGCCAGCAGCACCCCTCAGGGGAGTCAGACTGAAGCTTTCTTT.

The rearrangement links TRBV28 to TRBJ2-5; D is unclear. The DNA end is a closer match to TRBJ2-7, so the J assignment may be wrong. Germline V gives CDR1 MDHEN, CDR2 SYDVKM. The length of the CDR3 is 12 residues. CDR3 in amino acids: CASRLGYYEQYF. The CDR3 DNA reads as TGTGCCAGCAGACTCGGATACTACGAGCAGTACTTC.

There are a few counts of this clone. The CDR3 spells CASSPELVDNEKLFF. Written as DNA, the CDR3 is TGTGCCAGCAGCCCGGAGCTCGTCGATAATGAAAAACTGTTTTTT. The chain uses TRBV7-9 and TRBJ1-4, with D uncertain. CDR1 and CDR2 from the germline V gene are SEHNR and FQNEAQ (reference sequence). The CDR3 covers 15 residues. The V end was cut by 5 bases, the J end by 4 bases, with 14 bases between. Filled out from reference TRBV7-9 and TRBJ1-4, the complete variable domain reads DTGVSQNPRHKITKRGQNVTFRCDPISEHNRLYWYRQTLGQGPEFLTYFQNEAQLEKSRLLSDRFSAERPKGSFSTLEIQRTEQGDSAMYLCASSPELVDNEKLFFGSGTQLSVL.

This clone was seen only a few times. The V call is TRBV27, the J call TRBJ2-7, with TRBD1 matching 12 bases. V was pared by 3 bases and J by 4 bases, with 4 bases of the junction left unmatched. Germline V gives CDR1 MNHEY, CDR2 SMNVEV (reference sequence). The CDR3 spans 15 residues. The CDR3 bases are TGTGCCAGCAGTTTTGGGGGACAGGGGGCGTACGAGCAGTACTTC. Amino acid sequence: CASSFGGQGAYEQYF.

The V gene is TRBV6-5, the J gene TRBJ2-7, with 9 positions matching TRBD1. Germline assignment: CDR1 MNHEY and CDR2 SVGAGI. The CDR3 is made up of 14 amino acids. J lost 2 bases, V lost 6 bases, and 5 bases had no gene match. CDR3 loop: CASRTGTGPYEQYF. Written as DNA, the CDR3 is TGTGCCAGCAGAACCGGGACAGGGCCCTACGAGCAGTACTTC.

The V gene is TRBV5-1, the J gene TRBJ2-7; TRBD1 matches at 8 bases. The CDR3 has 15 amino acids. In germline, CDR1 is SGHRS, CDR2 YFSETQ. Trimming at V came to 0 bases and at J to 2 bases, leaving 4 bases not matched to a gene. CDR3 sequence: CASSLVTGGAYEQYF. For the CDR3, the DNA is TGCGCCAGCAGCTTGGTAACAGGGGGAGCCTACGAGCAGTACTTC.

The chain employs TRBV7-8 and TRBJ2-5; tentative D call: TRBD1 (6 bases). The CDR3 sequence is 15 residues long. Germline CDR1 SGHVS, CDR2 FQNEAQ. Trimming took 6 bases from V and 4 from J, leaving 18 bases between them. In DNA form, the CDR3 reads TGTGCCAGCAGTTTTACTCGGGACATGAGAGAGACCCAGTACTTC. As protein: CASSFTRDMRETQYF. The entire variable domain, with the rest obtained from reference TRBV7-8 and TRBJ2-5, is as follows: GAGVSQSPRYKVAKRGQDVALRCDPISGHVSLFWYQQALGQGPEFLTYFQNEAQLDKSGLPSDRFFAERPEGSVSTLKIQRTQQEDSAVYLCASSFTRDMRETQYFGPGTRLLVL.

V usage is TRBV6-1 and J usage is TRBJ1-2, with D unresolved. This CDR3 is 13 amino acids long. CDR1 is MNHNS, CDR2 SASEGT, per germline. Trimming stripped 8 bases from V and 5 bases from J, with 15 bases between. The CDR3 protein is CASLESASYGYTF. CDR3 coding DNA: TGTGCCAGCCTGGAGAGTGCCAGTTATGGCTACACCTTC.

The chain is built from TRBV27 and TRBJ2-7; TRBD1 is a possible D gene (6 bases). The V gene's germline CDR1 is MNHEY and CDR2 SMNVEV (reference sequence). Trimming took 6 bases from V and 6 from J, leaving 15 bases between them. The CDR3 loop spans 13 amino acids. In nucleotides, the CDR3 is TGTGCCAGCAGGCGACAGGAACGGGGCGAGCAGTACTTC. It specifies CASRRQERGEQYF.